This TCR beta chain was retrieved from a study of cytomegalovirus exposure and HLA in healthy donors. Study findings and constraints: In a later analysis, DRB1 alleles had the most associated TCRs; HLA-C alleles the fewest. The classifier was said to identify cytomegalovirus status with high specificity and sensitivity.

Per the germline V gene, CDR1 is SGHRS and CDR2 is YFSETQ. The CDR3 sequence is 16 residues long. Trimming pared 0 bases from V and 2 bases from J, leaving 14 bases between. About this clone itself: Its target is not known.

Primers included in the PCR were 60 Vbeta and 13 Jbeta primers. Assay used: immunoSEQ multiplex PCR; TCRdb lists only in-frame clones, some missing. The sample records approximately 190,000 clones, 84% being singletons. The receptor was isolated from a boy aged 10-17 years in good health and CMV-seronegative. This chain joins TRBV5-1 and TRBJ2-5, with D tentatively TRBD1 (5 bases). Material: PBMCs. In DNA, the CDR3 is TGCGCCAGCAGCTTGGCGGAACATGACAGACAAGAGACCCAGTACTTC. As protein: CASSLAEHDRQETQYF.